A selection of T cell receptor beta chains follows, all from one sample in a study of tumor-infiltrating lymphocytes in localized non-small cell lung cancer. The method was immunoSEQ multiplex PCR; TCRdb's version includes in-frame clones alone and lacks a portion of them. The table lists 11,000 to 15,000 clones, approximately 71% of them singletons. What was sequenced was uninvolved lung tissue not adjacent to the tumor. These receptors were taken from a human donor with non-small cell lung cancer. Both conserved end residues are part of each CDR3. D genes are given only for firm matches. Size values are once, few and many counts, or a class for expanded clones, and some rows have none.

clone size,CDR3 length,J gene,D gene,V gene,CDR3 protein,CDR3 DNA
few,12,TRBJ2-5,.,TRBV29-1,CSALFGGETQYF,TGCAGCGCCCTCTTCGGAGGGGAGACCCAGTACTTC
.,16,TRBJ1-1,.,TRBV7-2,CASSTPTGRLNTEAFF,TGTGCCAGCAGCACCCCAACAGGGCGATTGAACACTGAAGCTTTCTTT
.,14,TRBJ2-7,TRBD2,TRBV5-1,CASSLAGGTYEQYF,TGCGCCAGCAGCTTAGCGGGGGGAACCTACGAGCAGTACTTC
.,16,TRBJ2-5,TRBD2,TRBV2,CASSVSGIVVRETQYF,TGTGCCAGCAGTGTTAGCGGGATTGTGGTGAGGGAGACCCAGTACTTC
few,15,TRBJ2-1,TRBD2,TRBV2,CASSELAGRGNEQFF,TGTGCCAGCAGTGAACTAGCGGGAAGGGGTAATGAGCAGTTCTTC
.,17,TRBJ1-5,.,TRBV5-6,CASSLGLGGNSNQPQHF,TGTGCCAGCAGCTTGGGGTTGGGGGGAAATAGCAATCAGCCCCAGCATTTT
.,11,TRBJ1-6,.,TRBV20-1,CSAETGTQLHF,TGCAGTGCTGAGACCGGGACCCAACTCCACTTT
.,12,TRBJ1-5,.,TRBV7-9,CASSLGDQPQHF,TGTGCCAGCAGCTTAGGGGACCAGCCCCAGCATTTT
.,13,TRBJ1-1,.,TRBV28,CASSRERGTEAFF,TGTGCCAGCTCCAGGGAGAGGGGCACTGAAGCTTTCTTT
.,15,TRBJ1-4,.,TRBV7-9,CASSAGGKANEKLFF,TGTGCCAGCAGCGCCGGAGGCAAAGCTAATGAAAAACTGTTTTTT
.,14,TRBJ1-5,.,TRBV7-2,CASSPRPNDQPQHF,TGTGCCAGCAGCCCCCGTCCAAACGATCAGCCCCAGCATTTT
once,15,TRBJ1-2,TRBD1,TRBV30,CAWRISDRGSNGYTF,TGTGCCTGGAGAATATCGGACAGGGGGTCGAATGGCTACACCTTC
.,14,TRBJ2-5,.,TRBV6-5,CASSPRTTPETQYF,TGTGCCAGCAGCCCCCGAACGACGCCGGAGACCCAGTACTTC
.,13,TRBJ2-2,TRBD1,TRBV19,CASRGGAGGELFF,TGTGCCAGTCGAGGGGGCGCGGGCGGGGAGCTGTTTTTT
few,14,TRBJ1-6,TRBD1,TRBV5-1,CASWVGQGNSPLHF,TGCGCCAGTTGGGTGGGACAGGGAAATTCACCCCTCCACTTT
few,14,TRBJ2-2,.,TRBV7-2,CASSPDWNTGELFF,TGTGCCAGCAGCCCGGACTGGAACACCGGGGAGCTGTTTTTT
.,14,TRBJ2-7,.,TRBV4-2,CASSHATETYEQYF,TGTGCCAGCAGCCACGCGACAGAAACCTACGAGCAGTACTTC
.,14,TRBJ2-3,TRBD1,TRBV29-1,CSVIGTGITDTQYF,TGCAGCGTTATCGGGACAGGTATTACAGATACGCAGTATTTT
.,16,TRBJ2-2,.,TRBV9,CASSVTHTSRDGELFF,TGTGCCAGCAGCGTAACTCATACTAGTCGCGACGGGGAGCTGTTTTTT
.,15,TRBJ2-5,.,TRBV5-1,CASSLGLYKSETQYF,TGCGCCAGCAGCTTGGGACTCTATAAGTCGGAGACCCAGTACTTC
.,14,TRBJ2-7,.,TRBV11-2,CASSPYVSNYEQYF,TGTGCCAGCAGCCCATACGTTAGTAACTACGAGCAGTACTTC
.,16,TRBJ2-6,.,TRBV7-3,CASSFPGAGGANVLTF,TGTGCCAGCAGCTTCCCAGGGGCGGGTGGGGCCAACGTCCTGACTTTC
.,15,TRBJ2-7,.,TRBV4-2,CASSLLVGSSTEQYF,TGTGCCAGCAGCCTCCTCGTCGGAAGCTCTACGGAGCAGTACTTC
medium-sized,15,TRBJ2-7,.,TRBV6-1,CASSEGRDYSYEQYF,TGTGCCAGCAGTGAAGGCAGAGACTACTCCTACGAGCAGTACTTC
.,15,TRBJ1-4,.,TRBV30,CAWMGEGGAGKKLFF,TGTGCCTGGATGGGTGAGGGGGGGGCCGGAAAAAAACTGTTTTTT
.,16,TRBJ2-3,.,TRBV28,CASSLNRVMSTDTQYF,TGTGCCAGCAGTTTAAACAGGGTTATGAGCACAGATACGCAGTATTTT
few,12,TRBJ1-2,.,TRBV7-6,CASSLNHYGYTF,TGTGCCAGCAGCCTAAACCACTATGGCTACACCTTC
.,14,TRBJ1-4,.,TRBV30,CAWSREVANEKLFF,TGTGCCTGGAGTCGAGAGGTGGCTAATGAAAAACTGTTTTTT
once,16,TRBJ1-5,TRBD1,TRBV5-6,CASSLGTGEERQPQHF,TGTGCCAGCAGCTTGGGGACAGGGGAAGAGCGTCAGCCCCAGCATTTT
.,14,TRBJ2-7,TRBD1,TRBV5-4,CASSRTGGFSEQYF,TGTGCCAGCAGCCGGACAGGGGGCTTCTCCGAGCAGTACTTC
.,15,TRBJ1-5,.,TRBV5-8,CASSPLIGTEQPQHF,TGTGCCAGCAGCCCATTGATAGGGACGGAACAGCCCCAGCATTTT
.,16,TRBJ2-7,TRBD1,TRBV4-1,CASSQETGSASYEQYF,TGCGCCAGCAGCCAAGAGACAGGGTCCGCCTCCTACGAGCAGTACTTC
few,14,TRBJ1-5,.,TRBV7-2,CASSLVEGNQPQHF,TGTGCCAGCAGCTTAGTCGAAGGGAATCAGCCCCAGCATTTT
.,17,TRBJ2-6,TRBD1,TRBV5-1,CASSLVGQGAGANVLTF,TGCGCCAGCAGCTTGGTTGGACAGGGGGCTGGGGCCAACGTCCTGACTTTC
.,14,TRBJ1-2,TRBD1,TRBV6-5,CASKSDRANYGYTF,TGTGCCAGCAAATCGGACAGGGCAAACTATGGCTACACCTTC
.,14,TRBJ1-5,.,TRBV7-9,CASSRGGEDQPQHF,TGTGCCAGCAGCCGGGGGGGGGAGGATCAGCCCCAGCATTTT
once,15,TRBJ2-7,.,TRBV10-3,CAISESGGNSLEQYF,TGTGCCATCAGTGAGTCGGGGGGTAACAGCCTCGAGCAGTACTTC
.,13,TRBJ1-6,.,TRBV4-1,CASSQGFGSPLHF,TGCGCCAGCAGCCAAGGATTCGGATCACCCCTCCACTTT
.,16,TRBJ1-2,.,TRBV30,CAWSVQGGSSSMGYTF,TGTGCCTGGAGTGTACAAGGAGGATCTTCCTCCATGGGCTACACCTTC
.,13,TRBJ2-2,.,TRBV19,CASSIGTAGELFF,TGTGCCAGTAGTATAGGTACAGCCGGGGAGCTGTTTTTT
.,13,TRBJ1-4,TRBD1,TRBV29-1,CSVGSGTGEKLFF,TGCAGCGTTGGTAGTGGGACAGGCGAAAAACTGTTTTTT
once,15,TRBJ2-1,TRBD2,TRBV6-4,CASSDSTGGANEQFF,TGTGCCAGCAGTGACTCGACGGGGGGGGCCAATGAGCAGTTCTTC
.,10,TRBJ1-1,.,TRBV29-1,CSALDREAFF,TGCAGCGCCCTAGACAGGGAAGCTTTCTTT
.,13,TRBJ1-1,TRBD1,TRBV11-2,CASSVQGGTEAFF,TGTGCCAGCAGCGTCCAGGGGGGCACTGAAGCTTTCTTT
.,13,TRBJ1-1,.,TRBV14,CASSQDWTSPAFF,TGTGCCAGCAGCCAAGATTGGACTTCCCCAGCTTTCTTT
.,15,TRBJ1-5,TRBD1,TRBV2,CASSAGQGFRQPQHF,TGTGCCAGCAGTGCCGGACAGGGTTTCCGTCAGCCCCAGCATTTT
.,12,TRBJ2-1,.,TRBV6-1,CASSFIANEQFF,TGTGCCAGCAGTTTTATAGCCAATGAGCAGTTCTTC
.,13,TRBJ2-1,.,TRBV11-3,CASSLESLNEQFF,TGTGCCAGCAGCTTAGAGTCCCTCAATGAGCAGTTCTTC
.,14,TRBJ2-7,.,TRBV19,CASSHRASSYEQYF,TGTGCCAGTAGTCACAGGGCTAGCTCCTACGAGCAGTACTTC
medium-sized,13,TRBJ1-1,.,TRBV6-1,CASSSGRNTEAFF,TGTGCCAGCAGTTCCGGACGTAACACTGAAGCTTTCTTT
.,14,TRBJ2-1,.,TRBV29-1,CSGSRGAGYNEQFF,TGCAGCGGATCCCGGGGGGCAGGCTACAATGAGCAGTTCTTC
.,15,TRBJ2-2,.,TRBV6-5,CASTLRTESTGELFF,TGTGCCAGCACTTTAAGGACAGAGTCCACCGGGGAGCTGTTTTTT
few,14,TRBJ2-6,.,TRBV30,CAWSEASGANVLTF,TGTGCCTGGAGTGAAGCCTCTGGGGCCAACGTCCTGACTTTC
.,15,TRBJ2-2,TRBD1,TRBV5-1,CASSSRDRYTGELFF,TGCGCCAGCAGCAGCCGGGACAGGTACACCGGGGAGCTGTTTTTT